This is a list of T cell receptor beta chains from one sample in a study of blood T cell repertoires in COVID-19. Profiling relied on immunoSEQ multiplex PCR, and the TCRdb table lists in-frame clones only, not all of them. The table includes just over 300,000 clones, 85% to 90% detected once. The sample was PBMCs or T cells enriched from blood (not recorded which). The receptor source for this set is a man aged 25 to 45 who had recovered from COVID-19. Each CDR3 is given with its conserved first and last residue. D genes are given only for firm matches. Only part of the rows carry a size: once, few, many, or a class if the clone is expanded.

V	D	length	J	size	CDR3	DNA
TRBV23-1	TRBD1	15	TRBJ1-2	NA	CASSQLITGEYGYTF	TGCGCCAGCAGTCAACTAATTACAGGGGAGTACGGCTACACCTTC
TRBV7-2	NA	12	TRBJ2-5	once	CASSEDRETQYF	TGTGCCAGCAGCGAAGACAGAGAGACCCAGTACTTC
TRBV5-5	TRBD2	15	TRBJ2-7	NA	CASSLAVAGGYEQYF	TGTGCCAGCAGCTTGGCGGTAGCGGGAGGGTACGAGCAGTACTTC
TRBV7-2	NA	15	TRBJ2-7	NA	CASRRAADNSYEQYF	TGTGCCAGCAGGAGGGCGGCTGACAACTCCTACGAGCAGTACTTC
TRBV4-1	TRBD1	15	TRBJ1-1	NA	CASSHLGTGGTEAFF	TGCGCCAGCAGCCACCTAGGGACAGGGGGTACTGAAGCTTTCTTT
TRBV9	NA	18	TRBJ1-2	NA	CASSVDVWGNRANYGYTF	TGTGCCAGCAGCGTAGACGTGTGGGGGAACAGGGCTAACTATGGCTACACCTTC
TRBV5-1	NA	16	TRBJ2-1	once	CASSLAPGSQYNEQFF	TGCGCCAGCAGCTTGGCCCCGGGGTCCCAATACAATGAGCAGTTCTTC
TRBV24-1	NA	14	TRBJ1-1	NA	CATSDSKRGREAFF	TGTGCCACCAGTGACTCCAAAAGGGGCCGGGAGGCTTTCTTT
TRBV19	NA	15	TRBJ1-3	NA	CASILGGQFGNTIYF	TGTGCCAGTATCCTGGGAGGGCAATTTGGAAACACCATATATTTT
TRBV19	NA	15	TRBJ1-2	once	CASSIYQGPPRGYTF	TGTGCCAGTAGTATTTATCAGGGTCCCCCTCGGGGCTACACCTTC
TRBV14	TRBD1	17	TRBJ1-4	NA	CASSHLTGPWANEKLFF	TGTGCCAGCAGCCACCTGACAGGGCCATGGGCTAATGAAAAACTGTTTTTT
TRBV2	TRBD1	15	TRBJ1-6	NA	CASSKQGRLNSPLHF	TGTGCCAGCAGCAAACAGGGGCGCCTCAATTCACCCCTCCACTTT
TRBV7-2	NA	13	TRBJ1-2	NA	CASSLRTDYGYTF	TGTGCCAGCAGCTTAAGGACAGATTATGGCTACACCTTC
TRBV24-1	TRBD1	14	TRBJ1-2	NA	CATSDTGTAYGYTF	TGTGCCACCAGTGACACCGGGACAGCCTATGGCTACACCTTC
TRBV10-3	TRBD1	16	TRBJ1-1	NA	CAISDETGGVGTEAFF	TGTGCCATCAGTGACGAGACAGGGGGTGTGGGCACTGAAGCTTTCTTT
TRBV24-1	TRBD1	16	TRBJ2-2	NA	CATSDAPGTGTGELFF	TGTGCCACCAGTGACGCCCCCGGGACAGGCACCGGGGAGCTGTTTTTT
TRBV12-3/TRBV12-4	NA	13	TRBJ1-4	NA	CASSGALYEKLFF	TGTGCCAGCAGTGGGGCCCTCTATGAAAAACTGTTTTTT
TRBV10-3	TRBD1	14	TRBJ2-7	NA	CAIRPGQGGYEQYF	TGTGCCATCAGGCCGGGACAGGGGGGCTACGAGCAGTACTTC
TRBV4-2	NA	17	TRBJ2-2	few	CASSQTDRTLNTGELFF	TGTGCCAGCAGCCAAACTGACAGGACGTTAAACACCGGGGAGCTGTTTTTT
TRBV5-6	TRBD1	17	TRBJ2-1	NA	CASSFGPPGQGADEQFF	TGTGCCAGCAGCTTCGGCCCTCCGGGACAGGGGGCTGATGAGCAGTTCTTC
TRBV9	TRBD2	16	TRBJ2-3	few	CASSGVTSAPGDTQYF	TGTGCCAGCAGCGGGGTGACTAGCGCCCCAGGAGATACGCAGTATTTT
TRBV7-6	NA	13	TRBJ2-1	NA	CASSLALGNEQFF	TGTGCCAGCAGCTTAGCACTAGGCAATGAGCAGTTCTTC
TRBV24-1	TRBD1	16	TRBJ2-1	NA	CATSDFGDRGGNEQFF	TGTGCCACCAGTGATTTCGGGGACAGGGGTGGGAATGAGCAGTTCTTC
TRBV5-4	TRBD2	18	TRBJ2-7	many	CASSKGTSGGWSSYEQYF	TGTGCCAGCAGCAAAGGGACTAGCGGGGGGTGGAGCTCCTACGAGCAGTACTTC
TRBV6-4	TRBD1	14	TRBJ1-2	once	CASSDSGTGDGYTF	TGTGCCAGCAGTGACTCGGGGACAGGGGATGGCTACACCTTC
TRBV19	NA	17	TRBJ1-1	once	CASSIRRRTYGNTEAFF	TGTGCCAGTAGTATAAGGAGGAGGACGTACGGGAACACTGAAGCTTTCTTT
TRBV28	TRBD1	15	TRBJ2-1	NA	CASNGQGGVRNEQFF	TGTGCCAGCAACGGACAGGGGGGAGTTAGGAATGAGCAGTTCTTC
TRBV3-1/TRBV3-2	NA	11	TRBJ1-1	NA	CACGGGDEAFF	TGTGCCTGTGGAGGGGGGGATGAAGCTTTCTTT
TRBV28	TRBD1	14	TRBJ1-5	NA	CATSGGTGEQPQHF	TGTGCCACCTCGGGGGGGACAGGGGAACAGCCCCAGCATTTT